Listed here are 8 T cell receptor beta chains from one sample, sequenced in a study of T cell responses to AZD1222 COVID-19 vaccine. Generated by immunoSEQ multiplex PCR, the TCRdb table keeps only in-frame clones and is missing some. The table records about 120,000 clones, approximately 86% of them present only once. Sequenced material: peripheral blood, taken on day 0 of AZD1222 vaccination. Receptor source: an adult in good health.

The rearrangement joins TRBV7-2 to TRBJ1-5, with D hard to call. Germline-derived CDR1 and CDR2 are SGHTA and FQGNSA. The CDR3 loop spans 15 amino acids. Trimming took 1 base from V and 7 from J, leaving 14 bases between them. The CDR3 DNA is TGTGCCAGCAGCTTAGAGGTGAGGTCGGGGCAGCCCCAGCATTTT. It encodes CASSLEVRSGQPQHF.

The gene calls are TRBV18 and TRBJ1-3; D is undetermined. Trimming cost V 3 bases and J 2 bases, with 11 bases left between them. The germline CDR1 and CDR2 sequences are KGHSH and LQKENI. There are 15 residues in the CDR3. The CDR3 protein is CASSPGEGTGNTIYF. The DNA of the CDR3 is TGTGCCAGCTCACCGGGCGAGGGTACTGGAAACACCATATATTTT.

J is TRBJ1-5 and V is TRBV19, with 7 bases matching TRBD1. V lost 3 bases and J lost 11; bases outside the gene matches: 16. CDR1 and CDR2 (germline): LNHDA, SQIVND (reference sequence). This CDR3 spans 16 amino acids. In DNA form, the CDR3 reads TGTGCCAGTAGTATCGGCGGGACAGTGGGGATCAGCACCCAGCATTTT. The encoded protein is CASSIGGTVGISTQHF.

This clone was counted only a few times. The rearrangement links TRBV19 to TRBJ1-5, with 7 bases aligning to TRBD1. The J segment lost 2 bases and the V segment lost 4 bases, leaving 5 bases of the junction unmatched. The CDR3 runs 15 residues. Germline V CDR1 and CDR2: LNHDA, SQIVND (reference sequence). CDR3: CASSTSTGRNQPQHF. The CDR3 nucleotides are TGTGCCAGTAGTACCTCGACAGGGCGCAATCAGCCCCAGCATTTT.

The chain has TRBV18 and TRBJ2-2, with TRBD1 identical over 7 bases. The length of the CDR3 is 14 residues. Losses at the gene ends were 5 bases for V and 6 bases for J; bases not matched to a gene: 6. Germline CDR1 reads KGHSH; CDR2 reads LQKENI. The DNA for the CDR3 is TGTGCCAGCTCAAGGGACAGTTGGCCCGGGGAGCTGTTTTTT. This encodes CASSRDSWPGELFF.

The genes are TRBV19 and TRBJ1-2; D unresolved. The CDR3 loop spans 14 amino acids. The germline V and J ends were trimmed by 0 bases and 2 bases, with 7 bases remaining between them. Per germline, CDR1 LNHDA and CDR2 SQIVND (reference sequence). The CDR3 DNA sequence: TGTGCCAGTAGTATAGATCGGAAGAACTATGGCTACACCTTC. Its translation is CASSIDRKNYGYTF.

The J gene is TRBJ2-7, the V gene TRBV5-1, with 9 bases lining up with TRBD1. Germline CDR1 is SGHRS and CDR2 is YFSETQ. V trimming: 3 bases; J trimming: 4 bases; junction bases outside the gene matches: 8. The CDR3 loop spans 15 amino acids. The CDR3 nucleotides are TGCGCCAGCAGCTGGGGGGACAGGGAAGTGTACGAGCAGTACTTC. Protein product: CASSWGDREVYEQYF.

The rearrangement uses TRBV5-1 and TRBJ2-5; the D is unclear. V was trimmed by 2 bases and J by 0 bases, leaving 5 bases between them. CDR3 length: 13 amino acids. Per the germline V gene, CDR1 is SGHRS and CDR2 is YFSETQ. Here the CDR3 reads CASSFDNQETQYF. The CDR3 region has the DNA TGCGCCAGCAGCTTCGACAACCAAGAGACCCAGTACTTC. Full variable domain (remainder filled in from reference TRBV5-1 and TRBJ2-5): KAGVTQTPRYLIKTRGQQVTLSCSPISGHRSVSWYQQTPGQGLQFLFEYFSETQRNKGNFPGRFSGRQFSNSRSEMNVSTLELGDSALYLCASSFDNQETQYFGPGTRLLVL.